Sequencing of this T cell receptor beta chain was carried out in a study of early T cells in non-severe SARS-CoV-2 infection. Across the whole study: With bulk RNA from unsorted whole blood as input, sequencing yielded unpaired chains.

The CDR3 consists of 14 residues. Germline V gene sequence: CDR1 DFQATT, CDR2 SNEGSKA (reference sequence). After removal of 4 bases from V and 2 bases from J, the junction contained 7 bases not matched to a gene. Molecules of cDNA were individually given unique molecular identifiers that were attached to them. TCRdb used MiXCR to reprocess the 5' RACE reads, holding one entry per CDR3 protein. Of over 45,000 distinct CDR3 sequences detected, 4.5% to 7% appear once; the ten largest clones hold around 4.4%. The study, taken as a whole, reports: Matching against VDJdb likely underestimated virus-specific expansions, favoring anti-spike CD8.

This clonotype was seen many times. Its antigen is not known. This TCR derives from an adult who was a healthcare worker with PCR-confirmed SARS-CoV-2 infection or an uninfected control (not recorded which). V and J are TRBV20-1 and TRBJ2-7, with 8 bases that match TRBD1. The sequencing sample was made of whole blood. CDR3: CSATGQGPPYEQYF. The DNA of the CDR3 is TGCAGTGCTACAGGACAGGGCCCGCCCTACGAGCAGTACTTC.